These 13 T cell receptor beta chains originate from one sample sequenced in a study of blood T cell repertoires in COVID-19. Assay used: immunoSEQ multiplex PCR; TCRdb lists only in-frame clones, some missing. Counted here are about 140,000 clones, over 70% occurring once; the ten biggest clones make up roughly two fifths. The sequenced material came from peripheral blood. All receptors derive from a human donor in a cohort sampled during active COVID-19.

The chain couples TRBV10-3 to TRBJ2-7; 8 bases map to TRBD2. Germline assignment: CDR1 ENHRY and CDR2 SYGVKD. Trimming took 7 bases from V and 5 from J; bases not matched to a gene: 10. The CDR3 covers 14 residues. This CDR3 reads CAIKGAGGKDEQYV. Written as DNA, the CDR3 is TGTGCCATCAAGGGCGCGGGAGGTAAGGACGAGCAGTACGTC.

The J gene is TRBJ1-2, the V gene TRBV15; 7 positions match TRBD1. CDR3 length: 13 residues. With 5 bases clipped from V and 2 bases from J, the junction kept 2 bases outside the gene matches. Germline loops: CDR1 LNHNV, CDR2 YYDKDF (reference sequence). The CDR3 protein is CATSPGQNYGYTF. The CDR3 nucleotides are TGTGCCACCAGCCCGGGACAGAACTATGGCTACACCTTC.

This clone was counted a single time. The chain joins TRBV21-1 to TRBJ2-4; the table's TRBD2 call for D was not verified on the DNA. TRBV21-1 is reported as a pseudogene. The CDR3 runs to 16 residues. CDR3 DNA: TGTGCCAGCAGCCCCCTCGAGGGCGGAGTGGGAAACATTCAGTACTTC. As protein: CASSPLEGGVGNIQYF.

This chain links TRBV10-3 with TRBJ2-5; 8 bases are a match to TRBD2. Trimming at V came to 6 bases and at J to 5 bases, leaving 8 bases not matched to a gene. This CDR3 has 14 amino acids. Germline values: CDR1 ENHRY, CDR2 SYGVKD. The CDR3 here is CAIRNGTSLETQYF. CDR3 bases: TGTGCCATCAGAAACGGGACTAGTCTTGAGACCCAGTACTTC.

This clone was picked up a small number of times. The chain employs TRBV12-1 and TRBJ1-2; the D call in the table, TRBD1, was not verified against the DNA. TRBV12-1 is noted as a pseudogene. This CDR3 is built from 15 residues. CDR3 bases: TGTGCCAGCAGCCCGGGACAGGGACCTAACTATGGCTACACCTTC. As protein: CASSPGQGPNYGYTF.

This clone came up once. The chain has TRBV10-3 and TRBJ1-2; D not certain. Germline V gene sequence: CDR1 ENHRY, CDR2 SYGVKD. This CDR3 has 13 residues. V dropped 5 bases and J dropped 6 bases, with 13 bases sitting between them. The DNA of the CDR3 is TGTGCCATCAGTCCGGCTCCCGGGGATGGCTACACCTTC. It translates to CAISPAPGDGYTF.

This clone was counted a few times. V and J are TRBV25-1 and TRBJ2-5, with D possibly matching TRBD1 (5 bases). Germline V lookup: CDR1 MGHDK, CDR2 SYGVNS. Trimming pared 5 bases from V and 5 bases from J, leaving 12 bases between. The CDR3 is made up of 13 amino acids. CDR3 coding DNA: TGTGCCAGCAGTAAGCCAGGGTCTGAGACCCAGTACTTC. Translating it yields CASSKPGSETQYF.

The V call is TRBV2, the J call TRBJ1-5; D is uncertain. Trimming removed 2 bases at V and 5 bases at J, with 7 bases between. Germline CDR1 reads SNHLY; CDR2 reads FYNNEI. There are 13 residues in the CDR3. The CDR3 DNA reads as TGTGCCAGCAGTGAATCCGGGTATCAGCCCCAGCATTTT. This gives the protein CASSESGYQPQHF. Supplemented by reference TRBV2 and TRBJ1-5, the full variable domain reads EPEVTQTPSHQVTQMGQEVILRCVPISNHLYFYWYRQILGQKVEFLVSFYNNEISEKSEIFDDQFSVERPDGSNFTLKIRSTKLEDSAMYFCASSESGYQPQHFGDGTRLSIL.

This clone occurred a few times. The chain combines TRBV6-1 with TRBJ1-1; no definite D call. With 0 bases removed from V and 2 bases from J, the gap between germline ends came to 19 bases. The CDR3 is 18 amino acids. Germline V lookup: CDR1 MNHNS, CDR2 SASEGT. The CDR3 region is CASSEAIGLVRANTEAFF. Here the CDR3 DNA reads TGTGCCAGCAGTGAAGCTATTGGCCTGGTGCGGGCAAACACTGAAGCTTTCTTT.

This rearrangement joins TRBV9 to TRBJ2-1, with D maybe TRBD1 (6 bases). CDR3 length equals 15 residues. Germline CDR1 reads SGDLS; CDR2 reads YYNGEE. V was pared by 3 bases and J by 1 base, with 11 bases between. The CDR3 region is CASSERTASYNEQFF. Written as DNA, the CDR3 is TGTGCCAGCAGCGAGAGGACAGCTTCCTACAATGAGCAGTTCTTC.

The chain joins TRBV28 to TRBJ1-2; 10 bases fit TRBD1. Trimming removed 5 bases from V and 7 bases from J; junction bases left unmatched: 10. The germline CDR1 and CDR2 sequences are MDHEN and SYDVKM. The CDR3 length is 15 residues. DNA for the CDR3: TGTGCCAGCAGTCCGGGACAGGGGTATTATAGTGGCTACACCTTC. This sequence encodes CASSPGQGYYSGYTF.

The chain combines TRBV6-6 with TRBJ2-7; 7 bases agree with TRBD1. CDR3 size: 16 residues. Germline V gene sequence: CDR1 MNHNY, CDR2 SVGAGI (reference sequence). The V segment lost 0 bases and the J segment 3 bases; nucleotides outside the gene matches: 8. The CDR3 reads CASSYSATGNIYEQYF. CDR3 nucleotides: TGTGCCAGCAGTTACTCGGCGACAGGGAATATCTACGAGCAGTACTTC.

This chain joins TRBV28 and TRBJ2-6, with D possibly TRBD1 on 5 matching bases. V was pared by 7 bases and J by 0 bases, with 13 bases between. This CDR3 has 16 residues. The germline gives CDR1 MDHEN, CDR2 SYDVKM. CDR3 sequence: CASNDRPLSGANVLTF. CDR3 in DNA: TGTGCCAGCAATGACAGACCCCTCTCTGGGGCCAACGTCCTGACTTTC.